This record looks at one TCR beta chain sequence and its context. This clonotype occurred a few times. Its cognate antigen has yet to be identified. Base quality data are lacking; no much larger clone is found one base away. The library was generated by PCR. This sample was sequenced with an Illumina HiSeq 2500. Molecular barcoding was employed in the preparation of TCR libraries, with unique molecular identifiers being used to normalize TCRbeta repertoire quantification. TCRdb cleaned the public reads at Q25 with fastp, built clones with MiXCR and kept in-frame beta chains. Identical CDR3 protein sequences are pooled into one entry, listed with their most common genes and DNA. Here the sample has hundreds of thousands of distinct CDR3 sequences; roughly a tenth occur a single time. The top ten clones comprise over 5% of the sample. After removal of 2 bases from V and 0 bases from J, the junction retains 2 bases not matched to a gene. From the cysteine through the phenylalanine, the CDR3 covers 16 amino acids. The kept DNA is CDR3 alone, 48 bases in frame from the first base. According to the germline V gene, CDR1 reads SGHRS and CDR2 reads YFSETQ.

The record originates from a study of T-cell reconstitution after alpha-beta-depleted transplantation in children (dated by TCRdb to 2015 to 2016). Notes on the research overall: Using TCR repertoire profiling, the study quantitatively followed how T-cell immune reconstitution unfolded in children after TCRalphabeta/CD19-depleted allogeneic hematopoietic cell transplantation.

This chain is built from TRBV5-1 and TRBJ2-6; 7 bases in the middle match TRBD1. Specimen: PBMCs from the stem cell graft donor, collected from the stem cell graft. This TCR derives from a human donor who donated a stem cell graft to a child with acute lymphoblastic leukemia. The DNA sequence is TGCGCCAGCAGCTTAACAGGGGACTCTGGGGCCAACGTCCTGACTTTC. This codes for CASSLTGDSGANVLTF.